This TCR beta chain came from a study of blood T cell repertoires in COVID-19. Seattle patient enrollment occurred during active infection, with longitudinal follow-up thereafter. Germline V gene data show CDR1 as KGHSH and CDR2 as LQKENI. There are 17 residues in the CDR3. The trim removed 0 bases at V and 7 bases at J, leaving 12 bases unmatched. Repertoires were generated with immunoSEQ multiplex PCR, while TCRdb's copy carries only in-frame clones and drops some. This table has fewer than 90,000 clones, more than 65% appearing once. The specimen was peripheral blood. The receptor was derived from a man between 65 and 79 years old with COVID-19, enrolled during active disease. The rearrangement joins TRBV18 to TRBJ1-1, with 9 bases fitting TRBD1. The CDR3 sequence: CASSPPSTGGFWGEAFF. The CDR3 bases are TGTGCCAGCTCACCACCGTCGACAGGGGGTTTCTGGGGTGAAGCTTTCTTT.